This T cell receptor (beta chain) is from a study of T cell changes during pregnancy in multiple sclerosis. The germline V gene encodes CDR1 SGHDT and CDR2 YYEEEE. CDR3 length: 14 amino acids. V was trimmed by 2 bases and J by 7 bases, leaving 15 bases between them. Using immunoSEQ multiplex PCR, the repertoire was profiled, and TCRdb retains in-frame clones only, with some absent. Here the sample spans about 87,000 clones, around 93% being singletons. This clone was seen a single time. This receptor was obtained from a female donor in good health, enrolled as a control in a pregnancy study. This chain links TRBV5-6 with TRBJ1-2; D may be TRBD1 (6 bases). The sample here was peripheral blood, taken in the third trimester of pregnancy. CDR3 in amino acids: CASSLPGVVSGYTF. Written as DNA, the CDR3 is TGTGCCAGCAGCTTACCAGGGGTGGTATCTGGCTACACCTTC.